This T cell receptor beta chain was captured by sequencing in a study of OX40 agonist ivuxolimab in advanced cancers. About the study: With a range of roughly 20 to 85, age averaged about 58 years, and 65% to 85% were male.

Generated by immunoSEQ multiplex PCR, the TCRdb table keeps only in-frame clones and is missing some. The data contain tens of thousands of clones, roughly 91% of them seen just once; the ten biggest clones take up 10% to 15%. V lost 1 base and J 4 bases, leaving 22 bases between the germline ends. The CDR3 is 18 residues long. Looked up from germline, CDR1 is SNHLY and CDR2 is FYNNEI. Study-wide points: Certain nonresponding patients likewise had low normalized T-cell clonal expansion.

On this clone itself: Its antigen remains unidentified.

Sequencing was performed on CD4+ or CD8+ T cells sorted from blood, taken in a trial of the OX40 agonist ivuxolimab. The chain couples TRBV2 to TRBJ1-1; D is uncertain. This clonotype originated in an adult with an advanced solid tumor such as melanoma, head and neck, liver or kidney cancer. CDR3 region: CASSEGGRFLGFGTEAFF. The CDR3 nucleotides are TGTGCCAGCAGTGAAGGTGGTAGATTCTTGGGTTTTGGCACTGAAGCTTTCTTT.